Listed here are 8 T cell receptor beta chains from one sample, sequenced in a study of cytomegalovirus exposure and HLA in healthy donors (TCRdb year 2017). The method behind the library was the immunoSEQ multiplex PCR assay. For the multiplex PCR, a mixture combining 60 forward primers for TCR Vbeta segments and 13 reverse primers for TCR Jbeta segments was used. Imported from immuneACCESS, the table was reduced by TCRdb to in-frame sequences with V and J called. These copies leave out some clones; in studies compared against another copy, an unresolved V gene accounts for under half, and the cause of the remainder is not known. Across this sample there are about 190,000 clones, with around 75% seen only once. The top ten clones comprise approximately 1.4% of the sample. The sequenced sample was PBMCs. These receptors originate from a woman aged 45-65 years in good health and CMV-seronegative.

The chain recombines TRBV30 with TRBJ2-7; perhaps TRBD2 as D (7 bases). The germline CDR1 and CDR2 sequences are GTSNPN and SVGIG (reference sequence). This CDR3 region has 11 residues. The V end lost 8 bases, the J end lost 7 bases, and 15 bases lay between the germline ends. The CDR3 sequence is CAGGAAGEQYF. CDR3 nucleotides: TGTGCCGGGGGGGCGGCAGGGGAGCAGTACTTC.

This clone has more than one count but fewer than ten. The V and J genes are TRBV13 and TRBJ2-7, with TRBD2 as a possible D gene (5 bases). CDR1 PRHDT and CDR2 FYEKMQ come from the germline V gene (reference sequence). The CDR3 sequence is 13 residues long. The ends were cut back, 4 bases at V and 2 bases at J, with 9 bases in the middle. In nucleotides, the CDR3 is TGTGCCAGCAGCTCGGGGTCAACCTACGAGCAGTACTTC. The encoded protein is CASSSGSTYEQYF.

The chain combines TRBV9 with TRBJ2-1; 7 nucleotides agree with TRBD2. V trimming: 3 bases; J trimming: 0 bases; junction bases outside the gene matches: 9. This CDR3 contains 17 residues. Germline CDR1 is SGDLS and CDR2 is YYNGEE. This CDR3 reads CASSATSGASSYNEQFF. The CDR3 region has the DNA TGTGCCAGCAGCGCCACCAGCGGGGCGAGCTCCTACAATGAGCAGTTCTTC.

The genes are TRBV14 and TRBJ1-2; perhaps TRBD1 as D (5 bases). CDR3 length: 17 residues. V was clipped by 4 bases and J by 7 bases, with 25 bases between them. Per the germline V gene, CDR1 is SGHDN and CDR2 is FVKESK. DNA of the CDR3: TGTGCCAGCAGCCGCTCACAGGCCACCCTACCCTCTAGTGGCTACACCTTC. Its translation: CASSRSQATLPSSGYTF.

The rearrangement uses TRBV5-6 and TRBJ1-4; no reliable D call. Germline V gene sequence: CDR1 SGHDT, CDR2 YYEEEE. This CDR3 spans 14 amino acids. V was pared by 2 bases and J by 6 bases, with 11 bases between. The CDR3 nucleotides are TGTGCCAGCAGCTTTAACAGTCCTTATGAAAAACTGTTTTTT. It specifies CASSFNSPYEKLFF.

This chain joins TRBV5-5 and TRBJ2-1, with a weak D call TRBD1 (5 bases). Germline V gene data show CDR1 as SGHKS and CDR2 as YYEKEE (reference sequence). Trimming shortened V by 0 bases and J by 4 bases, and 8 bases separated the two germline ends. The CDR3 sequence is 14 residues long. DNA of the CDR3: TGTGCCAGCAGCTTGGCGGCAGGGTACAATGAGCAGTTCTTC. Translation gives CASSLAAGYNEQFF. The full variable domain, in which reference TRBV5-5 and TRBJ2-1 provide the parts outside the CDR3, is DAGVTQSPTHLIKTRGQQVTLRCSPISGHKSVSWYQQVLGQGPQFIFQYYEKEERGRGNFPDRFSARQFPNYSSELNVNALLLGDSALYLCASSLAAGYNEQFFGPGTRLTVL.

The gene calls are TRBV7-8 and TRBJ2-2; D gene uncertain. With 1 base removed from V and 0 bases from J, the gap between germline ends came to 6 bases. Per germline, CDR1 SGHVS and CDR2 FQNEAQ. The CDR3 runs to 15 residues. CDR3 protein: CASSLGQSNTGELFF. CDR3 in DNA: TGTGCCAGCAGCTTAGGGCAGTCGAACACCGGGGAGCTGTTTTTT.

V is TRBV27 and J is TRBJ1-1, with D perhaps matching TRBD1 (6 bases). Per the germline V gene, CDR1 is MNHEY and CDR2 is SMNVEV (reference sequence). The germline V and J ends were trimmed by 5 bases and 5 bases, with 6 bases remaining between them. This CDR3 has 11 amino acids. The CDR3 region has the DNA TGTGCCAGCAGTCAGGGGACTGAAGCTTTCTTT. It specifies CASSQGTEAFF.